The present TCR beta chain was sequenced within a study of T cell responses to AZD1222 COVID-19 vaccine. Study information: Pooling was applied to second doses at about 4 or about 12 weeks.

The assay was immunoSEQ multiplex PCR, and TCRdb's table has in-frame clones only and misses some. The sample includes more than 110,000 clones, around 90% of them seen just once. In regard to this clone: Its antigen is not identified.

Findings and caveats of the study: Clonal diversity was possibly underestimated, and white British individuals and females predominated among donors.

The germline V and J ends were trimmed by 0 bases and 7 bases, with 13 bases remaining between them. Germline CDR1 is SGHRS and CDR2 is YFSETQ. The CDR3 has 15 amino acids. The receptor's source is an adult in good health. This specimen was peripheral blood, taken on day 0 of AZD1222 vaccination. V usage is TRBV5-1 and J usage is TRBJ1-4; a possible D gene is TRBD1 (6 bases). CDR3 loop: CASSLDWGRSEKLFF. The CDR3 region has the DNA TGCGCCAGCAGCTTGGATTGGGGGCGTAGTGAAAAACTGTTTTTT.